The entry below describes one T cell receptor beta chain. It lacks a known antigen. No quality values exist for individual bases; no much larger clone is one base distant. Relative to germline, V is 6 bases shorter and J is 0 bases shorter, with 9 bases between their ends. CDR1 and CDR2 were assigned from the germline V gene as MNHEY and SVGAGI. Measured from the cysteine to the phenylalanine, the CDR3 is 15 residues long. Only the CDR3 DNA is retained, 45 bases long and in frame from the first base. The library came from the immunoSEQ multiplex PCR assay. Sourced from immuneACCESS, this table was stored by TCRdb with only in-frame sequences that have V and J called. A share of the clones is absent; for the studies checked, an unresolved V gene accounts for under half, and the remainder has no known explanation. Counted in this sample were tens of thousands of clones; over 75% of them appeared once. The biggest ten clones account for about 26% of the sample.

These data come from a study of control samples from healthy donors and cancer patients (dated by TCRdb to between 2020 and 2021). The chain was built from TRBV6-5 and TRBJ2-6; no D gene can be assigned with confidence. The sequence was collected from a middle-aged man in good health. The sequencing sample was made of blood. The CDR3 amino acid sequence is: CASSAHSSGANVLTF. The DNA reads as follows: TGTGCCAGCAGCGCCCACAGCTCTGGGGCCAACGTCCTGACTTTC.